The TCR beta chain under discussion was sequenced for a study of breast tumors, draining lymph nodes, adjacent tissues. Broader study findings: Tumor T cell lymph node origin was a supported hypothesis, not proven.

On this clonotype itself: What it binds is not known.

Trimming cost V 4 bases and J 2 bases, with 12 bases left between them. Germline V CDR1 and CDR2: SEHNR, FQNEAQ (reference sequence). CDR3 length: 15 residues. From the multiplex PCR reads, TCRdb called clonotypes with MiXCR, one entry per CDR3 protein. This sample has about 14,000 distinct CDR3 sequences; 62% occur once, and the top ten carry around 54%. The chain recombines TRBV7-9 with TRBJ1-5; perhaps TRBD1 as D (6 bases). This clonotype originated in a female donor with breast cancer. Some clones in this sample may be carry-over from other donors' samples. Source material: tumor-adjacent breast tissue. CDR3 amino acids: CASSSGALGNQPQHF. CDR3 nucleotides: TGTGCCAGCAGCTCAGGGGCTCTCGGCAATCAGCCCCAGCATTTT.